A selection of T cell receptor beta chains follows, all from one sample in a study of T cell repertoires in cytomegalovirus infection. From the reads, TCRdb called clonotypes with MiXCR, one entry per CDR3 protein. Of roughly 630,000 distinct CDR3 sequences detected, 20% to 25% appear once; the ten largest clones hold less than 10%. Source material: CD8+ T cells from PBMCs. All receptors derive from a human donor in good health (CMV status not recorded). Some clones in this sample may be carry-over from other donors' samples. Each CDR3 is given with its conserved first and last residue. A D gene is named only where the DNA matches it firmly. A row's size may be missing; if present it is once, few, many or a size class.

j_gene: TRBJ2-3; v_gene: TRBV2; abundance: few; d_gene: .; CDR3nt: TGTGCCAGCAGTGAAGGGGCGGGGAGCACAGATACGCAGTATTTT; CDR3aa: CASSEGAGSTDTQYF
j_gene: TRBJ2-1; v_gene: TRBV29-1; abundance: .; d_gene: .; CDR3nt: TGCAGCGTCGCCAAGGACCGCGGGGTCTACAATGAGCAGTTCTTC; CDR3aa: CSVAKDRGVYNEQFF
j_gene: TRBJ1-5; v_gene: TRBV6-6; abundance: few; d_gene: .; CDR3nt: TGTGCCAGCAGATACAGGGTGAGGGGGGCGGATCAGCCCCAGCATTTT; CDR3aa: CASRYRVRGADQPQHF
j_gene: TRBJ2-1; v_gene: TRBV24-1; abundance: .; d_gene: TRBD1; CDR3nt: TGTGCCACCAGGGACAGGGTCGGAGTAAATGAGCAGTTCTTC; CDR3aa: CATRDRVGVNEQFF
j_gene: TRBJ1-2; v_gene: TRBV6-6; abundance: .; d_gene: .; CDR3nt: TGTGCCAGCAGTCAGACAGGCACGGATGGCTACACCTTC; CDR3aa: CASSQTGTDGYTF
j_gene: TRBJ2-7; v_gene: TRBV12-5; abundance: few; d_gene: .; CDR3nt: TGTGCTAGTGGTTTTGGCTCCTACGAGCAGTACTTC; CDR3aa: CASGFGSYEQYF
j_gene: TRBJ2-1; v_gene: TRBV5-1; abundance: .; d_gene: .; CDR3nt: TGCGCCAGCAGCTTAACCCAAGACAATGAGCAGTTCTTC; CDR3aa: CASSLTQDNEQFF
j_gene: TRBJ1-2; v_gene: TRBV2; abundance: few; d_gene: TRBD1; CDR3nt: TGTGCCAGCAGTGAAGGTTGGGACAGGTCAAACTATGGCTACACCTTC; CDR3aa: CASSEGWDRSNYGYTF
j_gene: TRBJ2-1; v_gene: TRBV7-9; abundance: .; d_gene: .; CDR3nt: TGTGCCAGCAGCCTACGTGGTAATCCCTCCTACAATGAGCAGTTCTTC; CDR3aa: CASSLRGNPSYNEQFF
j_gene: TRBJ1-2; v_gene: TRBV14; abundance: few; d_gene: TRBD1; CDR3nt: TGTGCCAGCAGCCAAGGACAGGGTTATGGCTACACCTTC; CDR3aa: CASSQGQGYGYTF
j_gene: TRBJ1-5; v_gene: TRBV5-5; abundance: many; d_gene: TRBD1; CDR3nt: TGTGCCAGCACCTGGACAGGAAACAATCAGCCCCAGCATTTT; CDR3aa: CASTWTGNNQPQHF
j_gene: TRBJ1-5; v_gene: TRBV20-1; abundance: .; d_gene: TRBD1; CDR3nt: TGCAGTGCTAAAAATAGACAGGGGAGGAATCAGCCCCAGCATTTT; CDR3aa: CSAKNRQGRNQPQHF
j_gene: TRBJ2-2; v_gene: TRBV9; abundance: few; d_gene: .; CDR3nt: TGTGCCAGCAGCTCCCACCAGGGTAGAACCGGGGAGCTGTTTTTT; CDR3aa: CASSSHQGRTGELFF
j_gene: TRBJ2-1; v_gene: TRBV7-6; abundance: .; d_gene: .; CDR3nt: TGTGCCAGCAGTCCGGGACCCAGAGGGCGGAATGAGCAGTTCTTC; CDR3aa: CASSPGPRGRNEQFF
j_gene: TRBJ2-3; v_gene: TRBV20-1; abundance: few; d_gene: TRBD1; CDR3nt: TGCAGTGCCCCAACCCTCGACAGGGTTTTCATGTATACGCAGTATTTT; CDR3aa: CSAPTLDRVFMYTQYF
j_gene: TRBJ2-3; v_gene: TRBV25-1; abundance: many; d_gene: .; CDR3nt: TGTGCCAGCAGATTAGATACGCAGTATTTT; CDR3aa: CASRLDTQYF
j_gene: TRBJ2-3; v_gene: TRBV7-9; abundance: few; d_gene: .; CDR3nt: TGTGCCAGCAGCTTGGCTCGGGGGGCGGAAGATACGCAGTATTTT; CDR3aa: CASSLARGAEDTQYF
j_gene: TRBJ1-4; v_gene: TRBV28; abundance: few; d_gene: TRBD1; CDR3nt: TGTGCCAGCAGCGACCCCGGGACAGGGATTATATATGAAAAACTGTTTTTT; CDR3aa: CASSDPGTGIIYEKLFF
j_gene: TRBJ2-7; v_gene: TRBV29-1; abundance: few; d_gene: .; CDR3nt: TGCAGCGTTGAGCAGCTGGGTCACGAGCAGTACTTC; CDR3aa: CSVEQLGHEQYF
j_gene: TRBJ2-2; v_gene: TRBV20-1; abundance: .; d_gene: .; CDR3nt: TGCAGTGCTAGAGAAGAGAAACAGGGGAACACCGGGGAGCTGTTTTTT; CDR3aa: CSAREEKQGNTGELFF
j_gene: TRBJ1-1; v_gene: TRBV27; abundance: many; d_gene: .; CDR3nt: TGTGCCAGCAGACCAGGGAGGGTCACTGAAGCTTTCTTT; CDR3aa: CASRPGRVTEAFF
j_gene: TRBJ2-2; v_gene: TRBV25-1; abundance: many; d_gene: .; CDR3nt: TGTGCCAGCAGTGACCCCCAGGGTAGCACCGGGGAGCTGTTTTTT; CDR3aa: CASSDPQGSTGELFF
j_gene: TRBJ2-7; v_gene: TRBV2; abundance: .; d_gene: TRBD1; CDR3nt: TGTGCCAGCAGTGAAGCCAAGGACAGGTTCCACTTC; CDR3aa: CASSEAKDRFHF
j_gene: TRBJ2-7; v_gene: TRBV6-6; abundance: few; d_gene: TRBD1; CDR3nt: TGTGCCAGCAGTGCGACACAGGGGCCAGGGTACGAGCAGTACTTC; CDR3aa: CASSATQGPGYEQYF
j_gene: TRBJ1-1; v_gene: TRBV20-1; abundance: once; d_gene: .; CDR3nt: TGCAGTGCTAGAGGGCCCCCCCGGGGCTCCCGGGTCACTGAAGCTTTCTTT; CDR3aa: CSARGPPRGSRVTEAFF
j_gene: TRBJ2-5; v_gene: TRBV11-2; abundance: few; d_gene: .; CDR3nt: TGTGCCAGCCTTCCGGCAGGGGAAGAGACCCAGTACTTC; CDR3aa: CASLPAGEETQYF
j_gene: TRBJ1-3; v_gene: TRBV19; abundance: .; d_gene: TRBD1; CDR3nt: TGTGCCAGTACCCGGGACAGGGGGCTTGTAAACACCATATATTTT; CDR3aa: CASTRDRGLVNTIYF
j_gene: TRBJ1-5; v_gene: TRBV4-1; abundance: .; d_gene: TRBD1; CDR3nt: TGCGCCAGCGGACAGGGGGCAAGCAATCAGCCCCAGCATTTT; CDR3aa: CASGQGASNQPQHF
j_gene: TRBJ2-3; v_gene: TRBV29-1; abundance: few; d_gene: .; CDR3nt: TGCAGCGTTCAGACCCTTGCGACAACTAGCACAGATACGCAGTATTTT; CDR3aa: CSVQTLATTSTDTQYF
j_gene: TRBJ2-1; v_gene: TRBV4-1; abundance: many; d_gene: TRBD2; CDR3nt: TGCGCCAGCAGCCACCCCGGGACTAACCGACGAGACAATGAGCAGTTCTTC; CDR3aa: CASSHPGTNRRDNEQFF
j_gene: TRBJ2-5; v_gene: TRBV15; abundance: .; d_gene: .; CDR3nt: TGTGCCACCAGCGTCTCTCAGGGGGGAGAGACCCAGTACTTC; CDR3aa: CATSVSQGGETQYF
j_gene: TRBJ2-5; v_gene: TRBV5-4; abundance: .; d_gene: .; CDR3nt: TGTGCCAGCAGCGACGGATTAGGGGGGGGTTTAGAGACCCAGTACTTC; CDR3aa: CASSDGLGGGLETQYF
j_gene: TRBJ1-2; v_gene: TRBV10-3; abundance: .; d_gene: .; CDR3nt: TGTGCCATCAGCGTGGGGGGGGACTATGGCTACACCTTC; CDR3aa: CAISVGGDYGYTF
j_gene: TRBJ2-3; v_gene: TRBV7-2; abundance: many; d_gene: TRBD2; CDR3nt: TGTGCCAGCAGCTTAACCTCCGGGACTAGCGGGGGGCCCAGCACAGATACGCAGTATTTT; CDR3aa: CASSLTSGTSGGPSTDTQYF
j_gene: TRBJ1-2; v_gene: TRBV6-5; abundance: .; d_gene: .; CDR3nt: TGTGCCAGCAGTGATCAGACGCAAGGCTACACCTTC; CDR3aa: CASSDQTQGYTF
j_gene: TRBJ2-7; v_gene: TRBV5-1; abundance: few; d_gene: TRBD1; CDR3nt: TGCGCCAGCAGCTCTTCCGACAGGGCCTACGAGCAGTACTTC; CDR3aa: CASSSSDRAYEQYF
j_gene: TRBJ2-2; v_gene: TRBV7-9; abundance: many; d_gene: .; CDR3nt: TGTGCCAGCAGCCCCTTGCTGTCATGGGGGGCGAACACCGGGGAGCTGTTTTTT; CDR3aa: CASSPLLSWGANTGELFF
j_gene: TRBJ1-1; v_gene: TRBV7-2; abundance: many; d_gene: .; CDR3nt: TGTGCCAGCAGCTCCTACTTGAACACTGAAGCTTTCTTT; CDR3aa: CASSSYLNTEAFF
j_gene: TRBJ1-4; v_gene: TRBV7-4; abundance: many; d_gene: .; CDR3nt: TGTGCCAGCAGCTTTTCGGAAAAACTGTTTTTT; CDR3aa: CASSFSEKLFF
j_gene: TRBJ1-1; v_gene: TRBV29-1; abundance: .; d_gene: TRBD1; CDR3nt: TGCAGCGTTTGGGGCCTGGGACAGACGAACACTGAAGCTTTCTTT; CDR3aa: CSVWGLGQTNTEAFF
j_gene: TRBJ2-7; v_gene: TRBV7-2; abundance: .; d_gene: .; CDR3nt: TGTGCCAGCAGCTTAGGGGTTGGGCGGCGCCTCTACGAGCAGTACTTC; CDR3aa: CASSLGVGRRLYEQYF
j_gene: TRBJ2-2; v_gene: TRBV20-1; abundance: many; d_gene: TRBD1; CDR3nt: TGCAGTGCTAGATACACTCCAAGGGGGCCGAACACCGGGGAGCTGTTTTTT; CDR3aa: CSARYTPRGPNTGELFF